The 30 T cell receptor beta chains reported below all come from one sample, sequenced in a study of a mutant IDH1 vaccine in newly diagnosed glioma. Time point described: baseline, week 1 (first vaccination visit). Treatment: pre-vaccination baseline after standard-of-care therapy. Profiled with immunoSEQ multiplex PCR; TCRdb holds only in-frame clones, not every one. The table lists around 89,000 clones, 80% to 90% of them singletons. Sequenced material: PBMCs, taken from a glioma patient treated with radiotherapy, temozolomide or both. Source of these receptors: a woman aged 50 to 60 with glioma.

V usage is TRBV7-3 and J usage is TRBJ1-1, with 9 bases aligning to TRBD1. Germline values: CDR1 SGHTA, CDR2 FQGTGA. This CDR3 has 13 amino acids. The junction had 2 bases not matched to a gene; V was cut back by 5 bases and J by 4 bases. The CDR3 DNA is TGTGCCAGCAGCGAACAGGGGGCCACTGAAGCTTTCTTT. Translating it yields CASSEQGATEAFF.

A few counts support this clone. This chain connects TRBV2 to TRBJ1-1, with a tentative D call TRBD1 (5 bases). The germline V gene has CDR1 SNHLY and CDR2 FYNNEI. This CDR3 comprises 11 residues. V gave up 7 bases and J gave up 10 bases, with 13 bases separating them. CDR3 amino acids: CASILGEGAFF. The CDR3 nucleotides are TGTGCCAGCATTCTAGGGGAGGGAGCTTTCTTT.

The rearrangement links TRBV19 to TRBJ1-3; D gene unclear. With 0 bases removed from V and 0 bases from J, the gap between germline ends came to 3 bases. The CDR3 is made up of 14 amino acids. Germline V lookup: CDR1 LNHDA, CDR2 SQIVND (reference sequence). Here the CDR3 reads CASSIDHSGNTIYF. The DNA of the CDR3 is TGTGCCAGTAGTATAGACCACTCTGGAAACACCATATATTTT.

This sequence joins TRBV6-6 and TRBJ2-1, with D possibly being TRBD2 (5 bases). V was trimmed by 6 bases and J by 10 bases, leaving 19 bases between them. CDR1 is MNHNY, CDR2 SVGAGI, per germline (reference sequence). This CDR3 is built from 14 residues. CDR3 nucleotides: TGTGCCAGCAGCCCTTCCTCCGGGGTGGGGGAGCAGTTCTTC. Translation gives CASSPSSGVGEQFF.

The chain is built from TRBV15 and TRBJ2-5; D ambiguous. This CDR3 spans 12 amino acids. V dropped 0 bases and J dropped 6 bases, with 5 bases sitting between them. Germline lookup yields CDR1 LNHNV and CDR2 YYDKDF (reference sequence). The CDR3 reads CATSRDLKTQYF. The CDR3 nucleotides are TGTGCCACCAGCAGAGATTTGAAGACCCAGTACTTC.

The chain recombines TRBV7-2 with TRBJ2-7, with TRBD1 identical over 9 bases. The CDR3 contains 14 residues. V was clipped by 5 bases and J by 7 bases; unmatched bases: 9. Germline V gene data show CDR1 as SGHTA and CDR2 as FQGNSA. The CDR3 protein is CASSTDRGVGEQYF. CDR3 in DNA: TGTGCCAGCAGCACGGACAGGGGAGTGGGGGAGCAGTACTTC.

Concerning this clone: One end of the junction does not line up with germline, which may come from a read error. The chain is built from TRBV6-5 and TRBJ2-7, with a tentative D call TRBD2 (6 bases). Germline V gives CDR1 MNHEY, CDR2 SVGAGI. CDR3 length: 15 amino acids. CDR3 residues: CASSYSKEGTYAQYF. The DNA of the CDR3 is TGTGCCAGCAGTTACTCGAAGGAGGGAACCTACGCGCAGTACTTC.

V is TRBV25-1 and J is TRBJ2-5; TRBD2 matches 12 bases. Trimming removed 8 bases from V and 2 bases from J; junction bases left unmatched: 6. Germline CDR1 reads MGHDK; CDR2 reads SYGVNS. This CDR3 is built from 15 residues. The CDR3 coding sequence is TGTGCCAGCGCCCTAGGACTAGCGGGGCAAGAGACCCAGTACTTC. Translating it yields CASALGLAGQETQYF.

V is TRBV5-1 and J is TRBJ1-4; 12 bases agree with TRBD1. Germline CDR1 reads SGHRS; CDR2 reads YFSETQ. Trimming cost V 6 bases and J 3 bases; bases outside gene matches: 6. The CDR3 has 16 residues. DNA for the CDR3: TGCGCCAGCAATCCGGGACAGGGGGCCTCTAATGAAAAACTGTTTTTT. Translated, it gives CASNPGQGASNEKLFF.

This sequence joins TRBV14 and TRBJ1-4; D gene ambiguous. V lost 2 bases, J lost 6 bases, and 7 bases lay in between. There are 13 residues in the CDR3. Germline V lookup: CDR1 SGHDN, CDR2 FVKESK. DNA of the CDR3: TGTGCCAGCAGCCAAATTGTATATGAAAAACTGTTTTTT. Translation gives CASSQIVYEKLFF.

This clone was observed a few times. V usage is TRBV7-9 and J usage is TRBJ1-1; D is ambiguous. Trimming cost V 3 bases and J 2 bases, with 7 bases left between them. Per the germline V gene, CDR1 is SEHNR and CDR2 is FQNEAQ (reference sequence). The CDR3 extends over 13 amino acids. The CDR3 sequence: CASSFGKNTEAFF. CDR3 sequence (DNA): TGTGCCAGCAGCTTCGGTAAAAACACTGAAGCTTTCTTT.

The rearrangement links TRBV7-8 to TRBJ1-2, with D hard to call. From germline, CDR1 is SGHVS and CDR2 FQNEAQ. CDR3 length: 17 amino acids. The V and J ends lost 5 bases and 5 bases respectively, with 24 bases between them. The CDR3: CASSEGVNFGPYYGYTF. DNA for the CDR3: TGTGCCAGCAGCGAGGGAGTAAATTTTGGGCCCTATTATGGCTACACCTTC.

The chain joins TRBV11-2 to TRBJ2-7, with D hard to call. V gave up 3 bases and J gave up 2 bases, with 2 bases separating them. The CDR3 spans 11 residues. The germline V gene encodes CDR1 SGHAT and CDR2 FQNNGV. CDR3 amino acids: CASSFTYEQYF. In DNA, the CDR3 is TGTGCCAGCAGCTTCACCTACGAGCAGTACTTC.

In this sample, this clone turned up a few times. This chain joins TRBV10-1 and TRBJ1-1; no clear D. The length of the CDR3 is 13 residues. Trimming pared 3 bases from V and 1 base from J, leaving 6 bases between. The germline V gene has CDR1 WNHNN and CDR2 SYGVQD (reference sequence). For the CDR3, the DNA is TGCGCCAGCAGTGATCCGGCGAACACTGAAGCTTTCTTT. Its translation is CASSDPANTEAFF.

The CDR3 here is CASSASEATYGYTF. In DNA form, the CDR3 reads TGTGCCAGCAGCGCTTCCGAGGCTACGTATGGCTACACCTTC. V is TRBV9 and J is TRBJ1-2; D ambiguous. The CDR3 contains 14 residues. CDR1 and CDR2 from the germline V gene are SGDLS and YYNGEE. V was cut by 3 bases and J by 5 bases, with 14 bases left in between.

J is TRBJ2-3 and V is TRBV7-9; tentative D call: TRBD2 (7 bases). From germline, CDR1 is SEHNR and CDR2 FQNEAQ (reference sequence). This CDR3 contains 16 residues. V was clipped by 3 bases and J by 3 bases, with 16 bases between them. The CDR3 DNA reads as TGTGCCAGCAGCTTCGCGTCTAGGGGGGGGACAGATACGCAGTATTTT. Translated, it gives CASSFASRGGTDTQYF.

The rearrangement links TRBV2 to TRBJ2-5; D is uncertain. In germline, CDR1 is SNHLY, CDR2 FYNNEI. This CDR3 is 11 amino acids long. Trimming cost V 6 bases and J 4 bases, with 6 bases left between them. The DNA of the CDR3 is TGTGCCAGCAGCCAGGCAGAGACCCAGTACTTC. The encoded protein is CASSQAETQYF.

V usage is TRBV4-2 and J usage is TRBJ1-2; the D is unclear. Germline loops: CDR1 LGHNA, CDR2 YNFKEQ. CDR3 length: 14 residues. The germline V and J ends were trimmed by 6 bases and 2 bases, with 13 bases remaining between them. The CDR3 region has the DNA TGTGCCAGCAGTCACCCCGTGGGGAACTATGGCTACACCTTC. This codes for CASSHPVGNYGYTF.

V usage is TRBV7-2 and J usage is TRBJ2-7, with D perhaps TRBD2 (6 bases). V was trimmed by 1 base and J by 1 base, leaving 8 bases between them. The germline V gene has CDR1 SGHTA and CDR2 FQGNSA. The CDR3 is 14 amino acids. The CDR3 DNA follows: TGTGCCAGCAGCTTAGAGGAGGGGTCCTACGAGCAGTACTTC. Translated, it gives CASSLEEGSYEQYF. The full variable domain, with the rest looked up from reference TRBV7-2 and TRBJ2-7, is GAGVSQSPSNKVTEKGKDVELRCDPISGHTALYWYRQSLGQGLEFLIYFQGNSAPDKSGLPSDRFSAERTGGSVSTLTIQRTQQEDSAVYLCASSLEEGSYEQYFGPGTRLTVT.

The CDR3 sequence is CASSLGGAYNSPLHF. CDR3 DNA sequence: TGCGCCAGCAGCTTGGGGGGCGCCTATAATTCACCCCTCCACTTT. The chain joins TRBV5-1 to TRBJ1-6, with D possibly being TRBD1 (5 bases). V gave up 0 bases and J gave up 2 bases, with 6 bases separating them. The CDR3 sequence is 15 residues long. Per the germline V gene, CDR1 is SGHRS and CDR2 is YFSETQ. The full variable domain, rest sourced from reference TRBV5-1 and TRBJ1-6, is KAGVTQTPRYLIKTRGQQVTLSCSPISGHRSVSWYQQTPGQGLQFLFEYFSETQRNKGNFPGRFSGRQFSNSRSEMNVSTLELGDSALYLCASSLGGAYNSPLHFGNGTRLTVT.

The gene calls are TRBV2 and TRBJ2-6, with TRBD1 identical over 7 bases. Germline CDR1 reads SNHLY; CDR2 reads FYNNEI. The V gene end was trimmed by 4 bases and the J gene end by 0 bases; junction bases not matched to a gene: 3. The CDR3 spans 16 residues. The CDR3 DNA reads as TGTGCCAGCAGTGGACAGGGCAACTCTGGGGCCAACGTCCTGACTTTC. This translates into CASSGQGNSGANVLTF. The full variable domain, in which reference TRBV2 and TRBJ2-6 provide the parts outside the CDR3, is EPEVTQTPSHQVTQMGQEVILRCVPISNHLYFYWYRQILGQKVEFLVSFYNNEISEKSEIFDDQFSVERPDGSNFTLKIRSTKLEDSAMYFCASSGQGNSGANVLTFGAGSRLTVL.

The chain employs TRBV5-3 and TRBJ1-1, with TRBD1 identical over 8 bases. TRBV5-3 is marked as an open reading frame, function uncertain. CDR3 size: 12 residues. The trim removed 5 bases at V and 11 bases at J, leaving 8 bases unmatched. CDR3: CARRGTGFDAFF. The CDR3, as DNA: TGTGCCAGAAGAGGGACAGGCTTCGATGCTTTCTTT.

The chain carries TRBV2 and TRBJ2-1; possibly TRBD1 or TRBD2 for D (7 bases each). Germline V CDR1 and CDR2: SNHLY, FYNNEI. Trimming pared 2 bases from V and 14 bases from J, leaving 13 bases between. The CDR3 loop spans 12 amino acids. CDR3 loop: CASSETGEGEFF. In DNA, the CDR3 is TGTGCCAGCAGTGAAACAGGGGAGGGAGAGTTCTTC. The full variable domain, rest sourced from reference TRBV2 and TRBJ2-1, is EPEVTQTPSHQVTQMGQEVILRCVPISNHLYFYWYRQILGQKVEFLVSFYNNEISEKSEIFDDQFSVERPDGSNFTLKIRSTKLEDSAMYFCASSETGEGEFFGPGTRLTVL.

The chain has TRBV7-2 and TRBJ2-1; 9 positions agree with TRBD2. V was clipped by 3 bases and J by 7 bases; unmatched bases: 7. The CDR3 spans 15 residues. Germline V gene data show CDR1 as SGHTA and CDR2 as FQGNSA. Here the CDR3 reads CASSLIAGAPNEQFF. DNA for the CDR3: TGTGCCAGCAGCTTGATAGCGGGGGCCCCTAATGAGCAGTTCTTC.

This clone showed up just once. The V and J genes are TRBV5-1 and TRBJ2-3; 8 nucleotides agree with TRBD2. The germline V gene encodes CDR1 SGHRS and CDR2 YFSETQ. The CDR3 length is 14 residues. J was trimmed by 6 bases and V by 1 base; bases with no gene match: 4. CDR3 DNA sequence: TGCGCCAGCAGCTTGTCCAGCGGGGGTGATACGCAGTATTTT. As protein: CASSLSSGGDTQYF.

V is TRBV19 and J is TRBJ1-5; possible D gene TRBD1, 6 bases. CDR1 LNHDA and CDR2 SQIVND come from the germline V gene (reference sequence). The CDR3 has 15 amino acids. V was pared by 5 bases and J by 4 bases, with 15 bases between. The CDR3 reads CASSPRGTGNQPQHF. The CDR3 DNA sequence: TGTGCCAGTAGTCCCAGGGGTACCGGAAATCAGCCCCAGCATTTT.

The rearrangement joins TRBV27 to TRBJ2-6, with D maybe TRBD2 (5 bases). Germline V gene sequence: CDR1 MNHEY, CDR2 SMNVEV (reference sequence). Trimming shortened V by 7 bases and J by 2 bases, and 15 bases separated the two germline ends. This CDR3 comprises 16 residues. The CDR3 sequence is CASKVGDRTGANVLTF. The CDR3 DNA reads TGTGCCAGCAAGGTCGGGGATAGAACTGGGGCCAACGTCCTGACTTTC.

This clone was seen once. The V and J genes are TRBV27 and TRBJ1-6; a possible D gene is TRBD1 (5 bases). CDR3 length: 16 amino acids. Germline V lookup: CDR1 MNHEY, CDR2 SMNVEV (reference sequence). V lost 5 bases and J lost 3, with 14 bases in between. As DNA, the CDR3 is TGTGCCAGCAGTGTGAGGAGGGGTTACTATAATTCACCCCTCCACTTT. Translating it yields CASSVRRGYYNSPLHF.

The CDR3 spells CASSLGALDQETQYF. In DNA, the CDR3 is TGTGCCAGCAGCTTAGGAGCGCTGGACCAAGAGACCCAGTACTTC. The V call is TRBV7-7, the J call TRBJ2-5; no reliable D call. The ends were cut back, 1 base at V and 0 bases at J, with 9 bases in the middle. CDR1 is SSHAT and CDR2 is FNYEAQ in the germline V gene (reference sequence). The CDR3 totals 15 residues.

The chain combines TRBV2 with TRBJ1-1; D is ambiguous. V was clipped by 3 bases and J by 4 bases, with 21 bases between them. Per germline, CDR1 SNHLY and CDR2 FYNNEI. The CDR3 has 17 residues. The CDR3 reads CASSDRGVGLSGTEAFF. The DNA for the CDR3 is TGTGCCAGCAGTGATCGCGGGGTAGGCTTAAGTGGCACTGAAGCTTTCTTT.